The rows below give T cell receptor beta chains drawn from one sample of a study of T cell changes during pregnancy in multiple sclerosis. The repertoire was sequenced with immunoSEQ multiplex PCR; TCRdb's copy has only in-frame clones and lacks some. The sample lists 64,000 or so clones, around 96% occurring once. The material was CD8+ T cells from peripheral blood mononuclear cells, obtained after pregnancy. The receptors stem from a female donor with multiple sclerosis, enrolled in a pregnancy study. The CDR3 runs from the conserved cysteine through the conserved F or W. Fields, in order: V gene, CDR3 length, J gene, clone size, D gene, CDR3 protein, CDR3 DNA. The D gene is left open where the match is weak. Part of the rows lack a size; the others show once, few, many or a class for expanded clones.

v_gene: TRBV7-2; len: 16; j_gene: TRBJ2-5; abundance: -; d_gene: -; CDR3aa: CASSSPKGGGEETQYF; CDR3nt: TGTGCCAGCAGCTCTCCAAAGGGAGGTGGAGAAGAGACCCAGTACTTC
v_gene: TRBV6-1; len: 15; j_gene: TRBJ1-2; abundance: -; d_gene: -; CDR3aa: CASKDPERRADGYTF; CDR3nt: TGTGCCAGCAAGGACCCTGAGCGGAGGGCGGATGGCTACACCTTC
v_gene: TRBV28; len: 16; j_gene: TRBJ1-6; abundance: once; d_gene: -; CDR3aa: CASSLRDLGASSPLHF; CDR3nt: TGTGCCAGCAGTTTGCGTGATTTGGGGGCGAGTTCACCCCTCCACTTT
v_gene: TRBV6-4; len: 15; j_gene: TRBJ1-5; abundance: -; d_gene: TRBD1; CDR3aa: CASRAGTVSNQPQHF; CDR3nt: TGTGCCAGCAGGGCCGGGACAGTTAGCAATCAGCCCCAGCATTTT
v_gene: TRBV9; len: 19; j_gene: TRBJ2-6; abundance: -; d_gene: TRBD2; CDR3aa: CASSVVGPGGGMGANVLTF; CDR3nt: TGTGCCAGCAGCGTAGTCGGCCCCGGGGGGGGGATGGGGGCCAACGTCCTGACTTTC
v_gene: TRBV14; len: 14; j_gene: TRBJ2-7; abundance: -; d_gene: TRBD1; CDR3aa: CASSLDRPTYEQYF; CDR3nt: TGTGCCAGCAGTCTGGACAGGCCCACCTACGAGCAGTACTTC
v_gene: TRBV5-1; len: 14; j_gene: TRBJ2-7; abundance: -; d_gene: TRBD1; CDR3aa: CASSLGQGSNEQYF; CDR3nt: TGCGCCAGCAGCTTGGGACAGGGGTCTAACGAGCAGTACTTC
v_gene: TRBV15; len: 16; j_gene: TRBJ1-1; abundance: -; d_gene: -; CDR3aa: CATSPWGGVMNTEAFF; CDR3nt: TGTGCCACCAGCCCGTGGGGGGGCGTAATGAACACTGAAGCTTTCTTT
v_gene: TRBV5-6; len: 12; j_gene: TRBJ2-7; abundance: -; d_gene: -; CDR3aa: CASSLQSNEQYF; CDR3nt: TGTGCCAGCAGCTTGCAATCAAACGAGCAGTACTTC
v_gene: TRBV7-2; len: 15; j_gene: TRBJ2-7; abundance: -; d_gene: TRBD1; CDR3aa: CASSLRGARGYEQYF; CDR3nt: TGTGCCAGCAGCTTAAGAGGGGCCAGGGGGTACGAGCAGTACTTC
v_gene: TRBV7-7; len: 17; j_gene: TRBJ2-1; abundance: -; d_gene: TRBD1; CDR3aa: CASSPEVGQGFYNEQFF; CDR3nt: TGTGCTAGCAGCCCAGAGGTGGGACAGGGGTTCTACAATGAGCAGTTCTTC
v_gene: TRBV27; len: 15; j_gene: TRBJ1-1; abundance: -; d_gene: TRBD1; CDR3aa: CASSLVTGVNTEAFF; CDR3nt: TGTGCCAGCAGTTTGGTGACAGGGGTGAACACTGAAGCTTTCTTT
v_gene: TRBV5-6; len: 14; j_gene: TRBJ2-1; abundance: -; d_gene: TRBD1; CDR3aa: CASSFGQGANEQFF; CDR3nt: TGTGCCAGCAGCTTTGGACAGGGGGCAAATGAGCAGTTCTTC
v_gene: TRBV7-9; len: 16; j_gene: TRBJ1-3; abundance: -; d_gene: TRBD1; CDR3aa: CASSLATTGAGNTIYF; CDR3nt: TGTGCCAGCAGCTTGGCTACCACAGGGGCAGGAAACACCATATATTTT
v_gene: TRBV5-1; len: 15; j_gene: TRBJ2-7; abundance: -; d_gene: -; CDR3aa: CASSLASGGRREQYF; CDR3nt: TGCGCCAGCAGCTTGGCGAGTGGCGGCCGGCGGGAACAGTACTTC
v_gene: TRBV20-1; len: 11; j_gene: TRBJ1-1; abundance: -; d_gene: -; CDR3aa: CSGIMNTEAFF; CDR3nt: TGCAGCGGGATTATGAACACTGAAGCTTTCTTT
v_gene: TRBV6-5; len: 13; j_gene: TRBJ1-1; abundance: -; d_gene: -; CDR3aa: CASSYSEGVEAFF; CDR3nt: TGTGCCAGCAGTTACTCAGAGGGGGTTGAAGCTTTCTTT
v_gene: TRBV7-9; len: 14; j_gene: TRBJ2-1; abundance: -; d_gene: TRBD2; CDR3aa: CASSSGLAFNEQFF; CDR3nt: TGTGCCAGCAGCTCGGGACTAGCGTTCAATGAGCAGTTCTTC
v_gene: TRBV5-5; len: 12; j_gene: TRBJ2-7; abundance: -; d_gene: TRBD1; CDR3aa: CASSLEGAEQYF; CDR3nt: TGTGCCAGCAGCTTGGAGGGGGCCGAGCAGTACTTC
v_gene: TRBV27; len: 14; j_gene: TRBJ2-1; abundance: -; d_gene: -; CDR3aa: CASSLLGVWNEQFF; CDR3nt: TGTGCCAGCAGTTTATTGGGCGTCTGGAATGAGCAGTTCTTC
v_gene: TRBV14; len: 12; j_gene: TRBJ1-1; abundance: -; d_gene: -; CDR3aa: CASSQDLREAFF; CDR3nt: TGTGCCAGCAGCCAAGATCTCCGGGAAGCTTTCTTT
v_gene: TRBV6-5; len: 15; j_gene: TRBJ2-7; abundance: -; d_gene: -; CDR3aa: CASSYSGGLGYEQYF; CDR3nt: TGTGCCAGCAGTTACTCAGGGGGATTAGGCTACGAGCAGTACTTC
v_gene: TRBV28; len: 16; j_gene: TRBJ2-1; abundance: -; d_gene: TRBD2; CDR3aa: CASSSLAGGSHNEQFF; CDR3nt: TGTGCCAGCAGTTCCTTAGCGGGAGGTTCTCACAATGAGCAGTTCTTC
v_gene: TRBV18; len: 15; j_gene: TRBJ2-1; abundance: -; d_gene: TRBD2; CDR3aa: CASSPMGEGPDEQFF; CDR3nt: TGTGCCAGCTCACCAATGGGGGAGGGCCCAGATGAGCAGTTCTTC
v_gene: TRBV28; len: 13; j_gene: TRBJ1-5; abundance: -; d_gene: -; CDR3aa: CATRSYSNQPQHF; CDR3nt: TGTGCCACCCGGTCGTATAGCAATCAGCCCCAGCATTTT
v_gene: TRBV7-2; len: 14; j_gene: TRBJ1-1; abundance: once; d_gene: TRBD1; CDR3aa: CASSPTTGTGRAFF; CDR3nt: TGTGCCAGCAGCCCGACTACCGGGACAGGGCGTGCTTTCTTT
v_gene: TRBV5-4; len: 15; j_gene: TRBJ1-2; abundance: -; d_gene: TRBD1; CDR3aa: CASSSRDRDPYGYTF; CDR3nt: TGTGCCAGCAGCTCCCGGGACAGGGACCCCTATGGCTACACCTTC
v_gene: TRBV28; len: 17; j_gene: TRBJ2-7; abundance: -; d_gene: -; CDR3aa: CASSLSVAGLSLFEQYF; CDR3nt: TGTGCCAGCAGTCTAAGTGTGGCGGGCCTATCCCTTTTTGAGCAGTACTTC
v_gene: TRBV10-3; len: 17; j_gene: TRBJ2-7; abundance: -; d_gene: TRBD2; CDR3aa: CAIRMGTSGSKGYEQYF; CDR3nt: TGTGCCATCAGGATGGGGACTAGCGGGAGTAAAGGATACGAGCAGTACTTC
v_gene: TRBV7-9; len: 12; j_gene: TRBJ1-1; abundance: -; d_gene: -; CDR3aa: CASTWIEAEAFF; CDR3nt: TGTGCCAGCACATGGATCGAGGCTGAAGCTTTCTTT
v_gene: TRBV2; len: 12; j_gene: TRBJ2-2; abundance: -; d_gene: -; CDR3aa: CASIQRTGELFF; CDR3nt: TGTGCCAGCATTCAGAGGACCGGGGAGCTGTTTTTT
v_gene: TRBV27; len: 13; j_gene: TRBJ1-5; abundance: -; d_gene: -; CDR3aa: CASRRYSNQPQHF; CDR3nt: TGTGCCAGCAGACGGTATAGCAATCAGCCCCAGCATTTT
v_gene: TRBV7-9; len: 16; j_gene: TRBJ2-2; abundance: -; d_gene: -; CDR3aa: CASSPAGTANTGELFF; CDR3nt: TGTGCCAGCAGCCCGGCGGGGACAGCCAACACCGGGGAGCTGTTTTTT
v_gene: TRBV15; len: 15; j_gene: TRBJ2-7; abundance: -; d_gene: -; CDR3aa: CATSRAGGQIYEQYF; CDR3nt: TGTGCCACCAGCAGGGCCGGGGGACAGATCTACGAGCAGTACTTC
v_gene: TRBV19; len: 15; j_gene: TRBJ2-1; abundance: -; d_gene: TRBD2; CDR3aa: CASSPGLGLRNEQFF; CDR3nt: TGTGCCAGTAGTCCCGGACTAGGTCTGCGCAATGAGCAGTTCTTC
v_gene: TRBV7-8; len: 14; j_gene: TRBJ2-7; abundance: -; d_gene: -; CDR3aa: CASSFQGGSYEQYF; CDR3nt: TGTGCCAGCAGCTTCCAAGGAGGGTCCTACGAGCAGTACTTC
v_gene: TRBV10-3; len: 13; j_gene: TRBJ2-3; abundance: -; d_gene: -; CDR3aa: CANSPNPPDTQYF; CDR3nt: TGTGCCAATAGCCCAAACCCTCCAGATACGCAGTATTTT
v_gene: TRBV25-1; len: 16; j_gene: TRBJ2-7; abundance: -; d_gene: TRBD2; CDR3aa: CASSDDLAEPSYEQYF; CDR3nt: TGTGCCAGCAGTGACGACCTAGCGGAGCCATCCTACGAGCAGTACTTC
v_gene: TRBV7-8; len: 13; j_gene: TRBJ2-7; abundance: -; d_gene: TRBD1; CDR3aa: CASSFGQGDEQYF; CDR3nt: TGTGCCAGCAGCTTCGGACAGGGGGACGAGCAGTACTTC
v_gene: TRBV28; len: 14; j_gene: TRBJ2-1; abundance: -; d_gene: -; CDR3aa: CASSPTSSYNEQFF; CDR3nt: TGTGCCAGCAGCCCCACGAGCTCCTACAATGAGCAGTTCTTC
v_gene: TRBV19; len: 14; j_gene: TRBJ2-7; abundance: -; d_gene: TRBD1; CDR3aa: CASSLGQGDYEQYF; CDR3nt: TGTGCCAGTAGTTTAGGACAGGGGGACTACGAGCAGTACTTC
v_gene: TRBV25-1; len: 15; j_gene: TRBJ2-1; abundance: -; d_gene: -; CDR3aa: CASSAPGPPYNEQFF; CDR3nt: TGTGCCAGCAGTGCCCCAGGGCCCCCCTACAATGAGCAGTTCTTC
v_gene: TRBV27; len: 15; j_gene: TRBJ2-1; abundance: -; d_gene: -; CDR3aa: CASSPLGGGYNEQFF; CDR3nt: TGTGCCAGCAGTCCCCTCGGTGGCGGTTACAATGAGCAGTTCTTC
v_gene: TRBV27; len: 16; j_gene: TRBJ2-3; abundance: -; d_gene: -; CDR3aa: CASTLRAGGGTDTQYF; CDR3nt: TGTGCCAGCACCCTACGAGCGGGCGGGGGCACAGATACGCAGTATTTT